These 6 T cell receptor beta chains were all obtained from the same sample, sequenced in a study of identical twins. A single record per CDR3 protein comes from TCRdb applying MiXCR to the 5' RACE reads. The sample holds about 900,000 distinct CDR3 sequences, 9% to 15% seen once. These records were also assigned to another study, of yellow fever vaccine responses in identical twins.

The sequenced material came from PBMCs. Every receptor here comes from a woman aged 18-29 years in good health.

V gene TRBV12-3 or TRBV12-4 combines with J gene TRBJ1-4; TRBD1 is a possible D gene (5 bases). CDR3 size: 12 residues. V shed 9 bases and J shed 3 bases, with 8 bases lying between them. The CDR3 region is CASRGANEKLFF. CDR3 nucleotides: TGTGCCAGTAGGGGCGCTAATGAAAAACTGTTTTTT.

The CDR3 sequence is CASRGTQKASGSINEQFF. The CDR3 DNA is TGTGCCAGCAGAGGGACCCAAAAAGCGAGCGGGAGTATAAATGAGCAGTTCTTC. This chain uses TRBV2 with TRBJ2-1; 8 bases align to TRBD2. Germline V lookup: CDR1 SNHLY, CDR2 FYNNEI. Trimming cost V 6 bases and J 7 bases; bases outside gene matches: 20. The CDR3 is made up of 18 amino acids.

This chain connects TRBV12-3 or TRBV12-4 to TRBJ1-2; no definite D call. The CDR3 is 14 amino acids. Trimming pared 5 bases from V and 5 bases from J, leaving 15 bases between. CDR3 loop: CASSPLVQRYGYTF. The CDR3, as DNA: TGTGCCAGCAGTCCGCTGGTGCAGCGTTATGGCTACACCTTC.

CDR3 coding DNA: TGCAGCGTTAGCCGGGACACCAACTACAATGAGCAGTTCTTC. This encodes CSVSRDTNYNEQFF. The chain has TRBV29-1 and TRBJ2-1; possible D gene TRBD1, 6 bases. V lost 5 bases to trimming and J lost 3 bases, with 14 bases between them. CDR1 is SQVTM, CDR2 ANQGSEA, per germline. The CDR3 extends over 14 amino acids.

V gene TRBV20-1 combines with J gene TRBJ1-6; 9 bases align to TRBD1. CDR1 is DFQATT and CDR2 is SNEGSKA in the germline V gene (reference sequence). Losses at the gene ends were 6 bases for V and 9 bases for J; bases not matched to a gene: 9. The CDR3 consists of 14 residues. CDR3 amino acids: CSAIAETGGSPLHF. The CDR3 DNA reads TGCAGTGCCATAGCTGAGACAGGGGGTTCACCCCTCCACTTT.

This clonotype has more than one count but fewer than ten. V gene TRBV6-1 combines with J gene TRBJ1-4; 9 bases align to TRBD1. With 1 base clipped from V and 8 bases from J, the junction kept 5 bases outside the gene matches. The CDR3 loop spans 15 amino acids. CDR1 and CDR2 (germline): MNHNS, SASEGT. The CDR3 sequence is CASSEGGTGHEKLFF. Here the CDR3 DNA reads TGTGCCAGCAGTGAAGGGGGGACAGGGCACGAAAAACTGTTTTTT.